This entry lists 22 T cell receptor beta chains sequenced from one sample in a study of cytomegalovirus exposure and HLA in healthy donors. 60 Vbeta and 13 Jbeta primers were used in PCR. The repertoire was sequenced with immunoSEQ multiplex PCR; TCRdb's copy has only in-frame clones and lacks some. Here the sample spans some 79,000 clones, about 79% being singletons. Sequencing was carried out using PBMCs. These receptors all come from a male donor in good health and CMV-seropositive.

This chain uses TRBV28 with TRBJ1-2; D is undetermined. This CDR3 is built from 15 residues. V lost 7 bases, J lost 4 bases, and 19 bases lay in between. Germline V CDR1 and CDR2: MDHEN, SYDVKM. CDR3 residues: CASKRRELLGYGYTF. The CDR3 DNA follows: TGTGCCAGCAAGAGGAGGGAACTCCTTGGCTATGGCTACACCTTC.

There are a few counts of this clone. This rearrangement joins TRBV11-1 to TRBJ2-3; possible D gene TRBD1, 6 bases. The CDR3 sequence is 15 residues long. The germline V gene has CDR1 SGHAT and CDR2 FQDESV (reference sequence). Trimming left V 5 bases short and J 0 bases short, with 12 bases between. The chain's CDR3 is CASSRRDISTDTQYF. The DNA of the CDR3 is TGTGCCAGCAGCCGCCGGGACATAAGCACAGATACGCAGTATTTT.

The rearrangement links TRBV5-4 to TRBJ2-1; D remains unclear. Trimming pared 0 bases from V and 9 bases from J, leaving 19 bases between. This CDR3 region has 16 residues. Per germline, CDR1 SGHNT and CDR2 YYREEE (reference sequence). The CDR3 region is CASSLDLESTPSEQFF. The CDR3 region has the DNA TGTGCCAGCAGCTTGGACCTAGAAAGCACCCCTAGTGAGCAGTTCTTC.

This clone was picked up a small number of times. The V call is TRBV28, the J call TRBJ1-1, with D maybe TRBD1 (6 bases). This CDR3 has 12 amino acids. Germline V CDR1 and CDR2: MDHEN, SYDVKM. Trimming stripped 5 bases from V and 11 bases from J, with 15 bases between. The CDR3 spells CASSPPAGAAFF. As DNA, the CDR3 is TGTGCCAGCAGTCCCCCCGCGGGGGCTGCTTTCTTT.

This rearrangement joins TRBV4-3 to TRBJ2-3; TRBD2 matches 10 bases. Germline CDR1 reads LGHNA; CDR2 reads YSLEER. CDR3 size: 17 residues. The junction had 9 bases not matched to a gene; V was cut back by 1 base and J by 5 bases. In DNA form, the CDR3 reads TGCGCCAGCAGCCAAGGAGCTAGCGGGGGCCAGGGAGATACGCAGTATTTT. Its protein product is CASSQGASGGQGDTQYF.

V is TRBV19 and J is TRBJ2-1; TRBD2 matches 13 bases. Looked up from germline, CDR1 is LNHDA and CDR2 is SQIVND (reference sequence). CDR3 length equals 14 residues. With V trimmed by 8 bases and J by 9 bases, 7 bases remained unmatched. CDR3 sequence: CASRTSGSTGEQFF. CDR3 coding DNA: TGTGCCAGTCGGACTAGCGGGAGTACCGGTGAGCAGTTCTTC.

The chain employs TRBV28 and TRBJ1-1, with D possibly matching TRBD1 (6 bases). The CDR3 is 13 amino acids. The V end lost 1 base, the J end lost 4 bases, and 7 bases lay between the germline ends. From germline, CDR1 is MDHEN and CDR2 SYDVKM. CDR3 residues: CASSLSGVTEAFF. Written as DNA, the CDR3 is TGTGCCAGCAGTTTATCAGGGGTCACTGAAGCTTTCTTT.

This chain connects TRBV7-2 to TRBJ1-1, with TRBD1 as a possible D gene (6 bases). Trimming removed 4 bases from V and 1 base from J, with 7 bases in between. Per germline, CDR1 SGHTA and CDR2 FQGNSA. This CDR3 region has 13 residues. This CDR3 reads CASSSQGNTEAFF. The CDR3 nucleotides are TGTGCCAGCAGCTCACAGGGGAACACTGAAGCTTTCTTT. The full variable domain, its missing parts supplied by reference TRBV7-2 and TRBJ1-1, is GAGVSQSPSNKVTEKGKDVELRCDPISGHTALYWYRQSLGQGLEFLIYFQGNSAPDKSGLPSDRFSAERTGGSVSTLTIQRTQQEDSAVYLCASSSQGNTEAFFGQGTRLTVV.

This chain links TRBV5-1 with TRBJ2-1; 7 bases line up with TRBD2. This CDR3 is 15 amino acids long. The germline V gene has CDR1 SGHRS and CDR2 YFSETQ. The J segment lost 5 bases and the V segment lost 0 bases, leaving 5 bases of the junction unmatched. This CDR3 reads CASSLGLADNNEQFF. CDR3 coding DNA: TGCGCCAGCAGCTTGGGGCTAGCGGACAACAATGAGCAGTTCTTC.

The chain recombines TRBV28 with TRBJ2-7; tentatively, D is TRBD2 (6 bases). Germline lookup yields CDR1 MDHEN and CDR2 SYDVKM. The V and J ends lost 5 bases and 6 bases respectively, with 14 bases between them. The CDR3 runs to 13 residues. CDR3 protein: CASSPLGRREQYF. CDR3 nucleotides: TGTGCCAGCAGTCCACTTGGGAGGCGCGAGCAGTACTTC.

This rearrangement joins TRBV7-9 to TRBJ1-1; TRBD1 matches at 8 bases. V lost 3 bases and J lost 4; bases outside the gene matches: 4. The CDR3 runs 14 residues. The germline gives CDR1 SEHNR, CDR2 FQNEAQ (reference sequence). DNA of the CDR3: TGTGCCAGCAGCTTCCAGGGGGCAGGCACTGAAGCTTTCTTT. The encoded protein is CASSFQGAGTEAFF.

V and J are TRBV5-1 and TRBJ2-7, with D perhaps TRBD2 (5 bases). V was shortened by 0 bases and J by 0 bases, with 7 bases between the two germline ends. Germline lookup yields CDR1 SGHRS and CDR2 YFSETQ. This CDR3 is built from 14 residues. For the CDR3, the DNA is TGCGCCAGCAGCTTGGCAACTAGCTCCTACGAGCAGTACTTC. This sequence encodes CASSLATSSYEQYF. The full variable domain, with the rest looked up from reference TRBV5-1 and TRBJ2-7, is KAGVTQTPRYLIKTRGQQVTLSCSPISGHRSVSWYQQTPGQGLQFLFEYFSETQRNKGNFPGRFSGRQFSNSRSEMNVSTLELGDSALYLCASSLATSSYEQYFGPGTRLTVT.

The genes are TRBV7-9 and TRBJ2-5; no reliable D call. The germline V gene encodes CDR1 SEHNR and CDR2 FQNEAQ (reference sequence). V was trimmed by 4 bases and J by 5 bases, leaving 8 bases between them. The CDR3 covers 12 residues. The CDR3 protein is CASSSEAETQYF. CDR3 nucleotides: TGTGCCAGCAGCTCCGAAGCTGAGACCCAGTACTTC.

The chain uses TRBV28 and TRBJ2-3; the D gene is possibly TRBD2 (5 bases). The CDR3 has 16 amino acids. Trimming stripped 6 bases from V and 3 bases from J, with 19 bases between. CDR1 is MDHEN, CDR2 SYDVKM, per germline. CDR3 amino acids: CASRRKLGSRTDTQYF. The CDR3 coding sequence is TGTGCCAGCAGACGGAAACTAGGGTCGCGGACAGATACGCAGTATTTT.

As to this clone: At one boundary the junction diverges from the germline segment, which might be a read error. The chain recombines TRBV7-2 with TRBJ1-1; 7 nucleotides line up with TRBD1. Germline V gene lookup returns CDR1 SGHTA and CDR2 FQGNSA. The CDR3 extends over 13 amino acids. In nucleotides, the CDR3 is TGTGCCAGCAGCTTAGCCCAGCCCAAAGACAGGGACTTT. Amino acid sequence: CASSLAQPKDRDF.

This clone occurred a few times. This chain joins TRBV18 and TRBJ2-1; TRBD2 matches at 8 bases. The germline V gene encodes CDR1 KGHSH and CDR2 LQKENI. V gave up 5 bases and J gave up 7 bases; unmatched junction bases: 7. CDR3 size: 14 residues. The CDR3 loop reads CASSNQRETNEQFF. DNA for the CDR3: TGTGCCAGCTCAAACCAGCGGGAGACGAATGAGCAGTTCTTC.

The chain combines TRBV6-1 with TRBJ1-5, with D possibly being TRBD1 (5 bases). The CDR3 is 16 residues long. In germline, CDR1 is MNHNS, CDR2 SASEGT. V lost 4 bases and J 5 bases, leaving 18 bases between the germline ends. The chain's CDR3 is CASSGWAGKGDQPQHF. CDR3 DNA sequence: TGTGCCAGCAGTGGATGGGCAGGGAAGGGTGATCAGCCCCAGCATTTT.

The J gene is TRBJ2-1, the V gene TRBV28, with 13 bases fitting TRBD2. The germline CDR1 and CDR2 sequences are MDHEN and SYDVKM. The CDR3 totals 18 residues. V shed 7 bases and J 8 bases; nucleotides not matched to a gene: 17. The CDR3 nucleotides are TGTGCCAGCACCGATCAAGGGACTAGCGGGGCTTTGGTGTATGAGCAGTTCTTC. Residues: CASTDQGTSGALVYEQFF. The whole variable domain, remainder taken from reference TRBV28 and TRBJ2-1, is DVKVTQSSRYLVKRTGEKVFLECVQDMDHENMFWYRQDPGLGLRLIYFSYDVKMKEKGDIPEGYSVSREKKERFSLILESASTNQTSMYLCASTDQGTSGALVYEQFFGPGTRLTVL.

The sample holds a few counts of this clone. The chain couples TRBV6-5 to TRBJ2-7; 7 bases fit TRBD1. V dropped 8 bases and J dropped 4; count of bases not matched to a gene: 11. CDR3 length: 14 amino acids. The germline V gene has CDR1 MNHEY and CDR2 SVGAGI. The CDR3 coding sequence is TGTGCCAGCCGGGAACAGGGGAACCTATACGAGCAGTACTTC. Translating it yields CASREQGNLYEQYF.

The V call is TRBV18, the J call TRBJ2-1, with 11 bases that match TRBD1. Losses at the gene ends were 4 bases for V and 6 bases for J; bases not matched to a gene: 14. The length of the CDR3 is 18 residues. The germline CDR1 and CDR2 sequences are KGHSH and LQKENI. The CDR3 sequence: CASSRDRDRGWMINEQFF. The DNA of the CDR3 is TGTGCCAGCTCACGAGACCGGGACAGGGGGTGGATGATCAATGAGCAGTTCTTC.

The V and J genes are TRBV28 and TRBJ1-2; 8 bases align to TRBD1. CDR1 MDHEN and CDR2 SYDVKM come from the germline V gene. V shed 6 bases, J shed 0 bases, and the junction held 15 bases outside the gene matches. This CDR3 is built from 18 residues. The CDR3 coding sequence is TGTGCCAGCAGCCCGGTTCTGACGAGGACAGGGCCTAACTATGGCTACACCTTC. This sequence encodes CASSPVLTRTGPNYGYTF.

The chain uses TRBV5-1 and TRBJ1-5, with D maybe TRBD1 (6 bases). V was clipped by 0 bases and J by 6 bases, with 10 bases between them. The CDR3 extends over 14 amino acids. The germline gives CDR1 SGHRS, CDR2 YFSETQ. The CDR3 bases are TGCGCCAGCAGCTTGGAGGGACAATTTCAGCCCCAGCATTTT. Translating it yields CASSLEGQFQPQHF.